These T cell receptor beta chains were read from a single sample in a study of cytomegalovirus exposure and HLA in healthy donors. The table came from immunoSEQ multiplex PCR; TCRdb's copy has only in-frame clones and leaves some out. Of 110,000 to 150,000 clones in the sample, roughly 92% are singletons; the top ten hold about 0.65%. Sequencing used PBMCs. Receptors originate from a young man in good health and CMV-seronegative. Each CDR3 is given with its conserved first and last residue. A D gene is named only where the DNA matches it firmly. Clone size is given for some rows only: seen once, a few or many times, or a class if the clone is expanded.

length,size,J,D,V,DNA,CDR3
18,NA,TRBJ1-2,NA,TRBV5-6,TGTGCCAGCAGCTTGGTAATCCGGGGGGCCCTAAAGGAATATGGCTACACCTTC,CASSLVIRGALKEYGYTF
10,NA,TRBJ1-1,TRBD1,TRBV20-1,TGCAGTGCCAAACCGCGGGACAGGTTCTTT,CSAKPRDRFF
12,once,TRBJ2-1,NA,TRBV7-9,TGTGCCAGCAGCTACCGACTAGTCGGGCAGTTCTTC,CASSYRLVGQFF
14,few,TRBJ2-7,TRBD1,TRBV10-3,TGTGCCATCAGTCCGGGACAGGGCGTCGTGGAGCAGTACTTC,CAISPGQGVVEQYF
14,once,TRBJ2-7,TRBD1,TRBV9,TGTGCCAGCAGCATCCGACAGGGCCCCTACGAGCAGTACTTC,CASSIRQGPYEQYF
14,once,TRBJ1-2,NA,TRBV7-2,TGTGCCAACAGCGAAGGACTGATAAACTATGGCTACACCTTC,CANSEGLINYGYTF
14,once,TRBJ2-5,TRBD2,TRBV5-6,TGTGCCAGCAGCAGGGGACTAGCTCCAGAGACCCAGTACTTC,CASSRGLAPETQYF
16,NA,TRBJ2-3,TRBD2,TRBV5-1,TGCGCCAGCAGCTTGGGACTAGCGAAAGGCACAGATACGCAGTATTTT,CASSLGLAKGTDTQYF
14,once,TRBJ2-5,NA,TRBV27,TGTGCCAGCAGTAACCCGGGGTGGGGAGAGACCCAGTACTTC,CASSNPGWGETQYF
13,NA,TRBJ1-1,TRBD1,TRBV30,TGTGCCTGGAGCTACAGGGGGGACACTGAAGCTTTCTTT,CAWSYRGDTEAFF
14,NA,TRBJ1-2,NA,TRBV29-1,TGCAGCGTCACGATGACAGGCTCTGACTATGGCTACACCTTC,CSVTMTGSDYGYTF
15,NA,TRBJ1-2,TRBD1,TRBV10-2,TGCGCCAGCAGCAGCAGGACAGGGGGTGGCTATGGCTACACCTTC,CASSSRTGGGYGYTF
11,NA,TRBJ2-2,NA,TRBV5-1,TGCGCCAGCAGCTTCGCCGGGGAGCTGTTTTTT,CASSFAGELFF
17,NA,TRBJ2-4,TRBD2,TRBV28,TGTGCCAGCAGCCCTAGCGGGACGCGCGCGCTCTGGAGCATTCAGTACTTC,CASSPSGTRALWSIQYF
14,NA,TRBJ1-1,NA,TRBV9,TGTGCCAGCAGCGTAGGCGCCCAGGGAACTGAAGCTTTCTTT,CASSVGAQGTEAFF
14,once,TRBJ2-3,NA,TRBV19,TGTGCCAGTAGTATTGGACAGATCACAGATACGCAGTATTTT,CASSIGQITDTQYF
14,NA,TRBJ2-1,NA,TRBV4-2,TGTGCCAGCAGCCAAGTGAGGTCGCAATCTGAGCAGTTCTTC,CASSQVRSQSEQFF
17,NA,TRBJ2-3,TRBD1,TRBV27,TGTGCCAGCAGTGGTGTTGGGGACAGCCTTAGCACAGATACGCAGTATTTT,CASSGVGDSLSTDTQYF
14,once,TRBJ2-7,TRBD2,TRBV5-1,TGCGCCAGCAGCTTGGCGGGGGGGTCCTACGAGCAGTACTTC,CASSLAGGSYEQYF
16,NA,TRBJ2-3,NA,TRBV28,TGTGCCAGCAGTTCGGCGACTTCCCCCTACACAGATACGCAGTATTTT,CASSSATSPYTDTQYF
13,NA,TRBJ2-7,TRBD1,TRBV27,TGTGCCAGCAGTTTAGCGGACAGGGACGAGCAGTACTTC,CASSLADRDEQYF
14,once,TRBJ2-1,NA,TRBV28,TGTGCCAGCAGAGGGGCTAGCTCCTACAATGAGCAGTTCTTC,CASRGASSYNEQFF
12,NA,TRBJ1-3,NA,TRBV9,TGTGCCAGCAGCCCCCCGGGGGACACCATATATTTT,CASSPPGDTIYF
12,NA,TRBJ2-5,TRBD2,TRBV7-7,TGTGCCAGCAGCTTACGGGGGGGGACCCAGTACTTC,CASSLRGGTQYF
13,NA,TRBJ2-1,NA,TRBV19,TGTGCCAGTAAGAGACCAGGGGCCAATGAGCAGTTCTTC,CASKRPGANEQFF
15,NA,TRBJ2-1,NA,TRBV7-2,TGTGCCAGCAGCCGACAGTCAATTACTTACAATGAGCAGTTCTTC,CASSRQSITYNEQFF
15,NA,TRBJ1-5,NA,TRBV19,TGTGCCAGTAGTTCCTTGACAGCCTACAATCAGCCCCAGCATTTT,CASSSLTAYNQPQHF
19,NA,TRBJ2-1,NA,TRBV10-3,TGTGCCATCACCAAAACCATTTCCCGATCCTCCATAGCGGACAATGAGCAGTTCTTC,CAITKTISRSSIADNEQFF
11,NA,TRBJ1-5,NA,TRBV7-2,TGTGCCACGGGGGGCAATCAGCCCCAGCATTTT,CATGGNQPQHF
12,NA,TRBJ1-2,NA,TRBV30,TGTGCCTGTCACGGGGGAGCTAATGGCTACACCTTC,CACHGGANGYTF
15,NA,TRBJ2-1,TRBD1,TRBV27,TGTGCCAGCAGTTTGGGGACAGGGAGCGACAATGAGCAGTTCTTC,CASSLGTGSDNEQFF
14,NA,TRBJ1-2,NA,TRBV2,TGTGCCAGCAGTGAACGAGGGTCCCGCAATGGCTACACCTTC,CASSERGSRNGYTF
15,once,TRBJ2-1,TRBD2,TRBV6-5,TGTGCCAGCAGTTGGGGACGGGAGGGTATCCATGAGCAGTTCTTC,CASSWGREGIHEQFF
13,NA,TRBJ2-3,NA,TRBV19,TGTGCCAGTAGTGCACAGGGAACAGATACGCAGTATTTT,CASSAQGTDTQYF
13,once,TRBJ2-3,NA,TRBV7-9,TGTGCCAGCAGCGCCTCAGGGAAGTATACGCAGTATTTT,CASSASGKYTQYF
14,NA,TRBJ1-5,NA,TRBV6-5,TGTGCCAGCAGTTACTCCAGGGTTAATCAGCCCCAGCATTTT,CASSYSRVNQPQHF
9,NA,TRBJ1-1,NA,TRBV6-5,TGTGCCAGCAGTTACCCCCCCCAATTT,CASSYPPQF
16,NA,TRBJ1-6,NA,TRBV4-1,TGCGCCAGCAGCTCGGTCGGGGCGGGAAGTGGTTCACCCCTCCACTTT,CASSSVGAGSGSPLHF
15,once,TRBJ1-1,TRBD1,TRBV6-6,TGTGCCAGCAGTTACGAAGGGACAGGGAACACTGAAGCTTTCTTT,CASSYEGTGNTEAFF
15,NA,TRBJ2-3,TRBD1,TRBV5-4,TGTGCCAGCAGCTTCCGAGGGGGCAGCACAGATACGCAGTATTTT,CASSFRGGSTDTQYF